The TCR beta chain under discussion was sequenced for a study of OX40 agonist ivuxolimab in advanced cancers. Some clones are missing from TCRdb's copy, which holds only in-frame ones; the method was immunoSEQ multiplex PCR. The repertoire holds around 70,000 clones, with roughly 80% as singletons. Unmatched junction bases numbered 9, after V lost 2 bases and J lost 4 bases. Germline CDR1 and CDR2: KGHSH and LQKENI. This CDR3 is 17 amino acids long. The TCR originated in an adult with an advanced solid tumor such as melanoma, head and neck, liver or kidney cancer. The sample here was CD4+ or CD8+ T cells sorted from blood, taken in a trial of the OX40 agonist ivuxolimab. The gene calls are TRBV18 and TRBJ2-1, with TRBD1 identical over 9 bases. In DNA, the CDR3 is TGTGCCAGCTCACCAAACACGGGACAGGGTTCTTACAATGAGCAGTTCTTC. It is translated as CASSPNTGQGSYNEQFF.